This TCR beta chain appears in the sequencing data of a study of blood T cell repertoires in COVID-19. Study background: PBMCs, B-cell-depleted T cells, or T cells were the source of the cDNA or gDNA that made up the material.

Sequencing used immunoSEQ multiplex PCR; TCRdb keeps in-frame clones, though not all of them. The data contain fewer than 400,000 clones, about nine tenths of them singletons. The CDR3 runs 14 residues. Germline loops: CDR1 SNHLY, CDR2 FYNNEI. With V trimmed by 7 bases and J by 12 bases, 13 bases remained unmatched. Sequencing input: PBMCs or T cells enriched from blood (not recorded which). The chain couples TRBV2 to TRBJ1-1; TRBD1 matches at 11 bases. The clonotype originates from a woman younger than 30 who had recovered from COVID-19. The CDR3 DNA sequence: TGTGCCAGCATTGTCCATGGGGGACAGGGGGGAACTTTCTTT. This translates into CASIVHGGQGGTFF.